Sequencing of this TCR beta chain was carried out in a study of shared clonotypes between healthy human individuals. Assay used: immunoSEQ multiplex PCR; TCRdb lists only in-frame clones, some missing. The sample lists fewer than 1.8 million clones, less than 99% occurring once. V was pared by 0 bases and J by 4 bases, with 6 bases of the junction left unmatched. This CDR3 is built from 18 residues. The germline gives CDR1 KGHSH, CDR2 LQKENI. Sequenced material: naive CD4+ T cells sorted from blood. Subset given: CD45RA+ positively selected. This TCR derives from a man aged 25-45 years in good health. V is TRBV18 and J is TRBJ2-6; TRBD2 matches 10 bases. The DNA for the CDR3 is TGTGCCAGCTCACCACCTAGCGGGAGGCCCGGGGGGGCCAACGTCCTGACTTTC. It encodes CASSPPSGRPGGANVLTF.